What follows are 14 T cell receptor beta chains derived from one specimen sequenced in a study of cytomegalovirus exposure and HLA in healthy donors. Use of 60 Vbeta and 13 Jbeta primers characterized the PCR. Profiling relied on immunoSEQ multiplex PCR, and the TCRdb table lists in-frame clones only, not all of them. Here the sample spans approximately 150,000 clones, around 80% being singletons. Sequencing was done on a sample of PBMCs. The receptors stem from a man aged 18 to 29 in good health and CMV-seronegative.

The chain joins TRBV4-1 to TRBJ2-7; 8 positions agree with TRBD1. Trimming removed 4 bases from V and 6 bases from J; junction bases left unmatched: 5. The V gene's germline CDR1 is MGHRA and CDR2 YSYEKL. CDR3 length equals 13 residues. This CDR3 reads CASSRGTGTEQYF. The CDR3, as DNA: TGCGCCAGCAGCCGAGGGACAGGCACCGAGCAGTACTTC.

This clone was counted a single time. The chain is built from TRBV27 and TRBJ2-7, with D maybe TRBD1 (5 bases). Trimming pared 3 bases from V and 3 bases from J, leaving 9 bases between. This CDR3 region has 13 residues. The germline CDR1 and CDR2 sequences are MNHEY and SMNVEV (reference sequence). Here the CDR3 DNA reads TGTGCCAGCAGTTTCTCAACAGGCTACGAGCAGTACTTC. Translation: CASSFSTGYEQYF.

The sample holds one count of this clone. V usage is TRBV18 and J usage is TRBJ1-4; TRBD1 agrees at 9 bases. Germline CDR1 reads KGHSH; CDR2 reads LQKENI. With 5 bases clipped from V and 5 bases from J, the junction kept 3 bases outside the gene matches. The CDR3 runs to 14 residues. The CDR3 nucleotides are TGTGCCAGCTCATCCGACAGGGGGAATGAAAAACTGTTTTTT. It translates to CASSSDRGNEKLFF. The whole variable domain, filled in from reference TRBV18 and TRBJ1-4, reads NAGVMQNPRHLVRRRGQEARLRCSPMKGHSHVYWYRQLPEEGLKFMVYLQKENIIDESGMPKERFSAEFPKEGPSILRIQQVVRGDSAAYFCASSSDRGNEKLFFGSGTQLSVL.

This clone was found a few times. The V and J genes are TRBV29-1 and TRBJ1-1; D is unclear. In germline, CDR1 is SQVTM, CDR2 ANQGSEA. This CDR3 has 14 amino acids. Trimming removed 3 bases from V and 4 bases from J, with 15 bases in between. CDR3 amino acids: CSVDRGYEGTEAFF. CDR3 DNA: TGCAGCGTTGATCGGGGATATGAGGGCACTGAAGCTTTCTTT.

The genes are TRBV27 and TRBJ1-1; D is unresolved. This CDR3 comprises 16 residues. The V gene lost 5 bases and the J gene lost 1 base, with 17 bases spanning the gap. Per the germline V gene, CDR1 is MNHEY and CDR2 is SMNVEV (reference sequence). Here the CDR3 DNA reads TGTGCCAGCAGTCCCCGACGAATAGGGAGGAACACTGAAGCTTTCTTT. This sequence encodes CASSPRRIGRNTEAFF.

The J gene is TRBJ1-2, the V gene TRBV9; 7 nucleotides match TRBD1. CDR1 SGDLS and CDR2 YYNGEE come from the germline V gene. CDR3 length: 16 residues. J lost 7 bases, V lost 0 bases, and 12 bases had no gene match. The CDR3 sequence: CASSVGRQGPYGGYTF. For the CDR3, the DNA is TGTGCCAGCAGCGTAGGGAGACAGGGCCCATACGGTGGCTACACCTTC.

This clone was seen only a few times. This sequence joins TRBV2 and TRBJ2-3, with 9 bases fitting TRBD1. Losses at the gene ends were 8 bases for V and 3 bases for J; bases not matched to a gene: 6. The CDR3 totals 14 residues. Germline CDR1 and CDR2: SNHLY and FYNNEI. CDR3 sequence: CASPPDRGTDTQYF. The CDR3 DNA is TGTGCCAGCCCTCCTGACAGGGGGACAGATACGCAGTATTTT.

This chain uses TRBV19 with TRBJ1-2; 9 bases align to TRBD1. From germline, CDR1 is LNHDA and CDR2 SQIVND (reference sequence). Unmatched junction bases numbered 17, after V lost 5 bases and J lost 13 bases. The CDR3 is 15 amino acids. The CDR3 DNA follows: TGTGCCAGTAGTCTAACATCCCGAGGACAGGGGATGATCACCTTC. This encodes CASSLTSRGQGMITF.

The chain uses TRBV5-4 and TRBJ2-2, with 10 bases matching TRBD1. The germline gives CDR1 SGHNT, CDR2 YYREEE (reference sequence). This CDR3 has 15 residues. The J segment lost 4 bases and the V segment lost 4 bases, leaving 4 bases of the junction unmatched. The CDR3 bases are TGTGCCAGCAGCCCGGGACAGGGGCGCACCGGGGAGCTGTTTTTT. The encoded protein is CASSPGQGRTGELFF.

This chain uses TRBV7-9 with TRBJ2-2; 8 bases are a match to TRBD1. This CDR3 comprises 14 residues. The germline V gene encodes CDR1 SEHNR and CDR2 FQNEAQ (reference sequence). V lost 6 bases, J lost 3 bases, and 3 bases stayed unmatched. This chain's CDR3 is CASRMTGDTGELFF. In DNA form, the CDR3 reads TGTGCCAGCAGGATGACAGGGGACACCGGGGAGCTGTTTTTT.

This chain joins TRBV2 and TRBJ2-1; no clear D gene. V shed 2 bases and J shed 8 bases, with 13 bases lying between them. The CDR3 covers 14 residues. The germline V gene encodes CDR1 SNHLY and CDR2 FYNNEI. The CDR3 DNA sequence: TGTGCCAGCAGTGAAATTGGGCCCGGCGATGAGCAGTTCTTC. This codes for CASSEIGPGDEQFF.

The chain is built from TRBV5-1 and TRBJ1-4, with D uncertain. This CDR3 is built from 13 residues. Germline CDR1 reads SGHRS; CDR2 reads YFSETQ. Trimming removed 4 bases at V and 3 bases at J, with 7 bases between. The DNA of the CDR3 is TGCGCCAGCAGCGTATCTCCTAATGAAAAACTGTTTTTT. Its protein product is CASSVSPNEKLFF.

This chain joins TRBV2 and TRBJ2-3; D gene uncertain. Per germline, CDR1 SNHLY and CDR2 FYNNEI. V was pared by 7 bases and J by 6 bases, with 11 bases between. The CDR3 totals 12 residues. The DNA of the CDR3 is TGTGCCAGCACCGGAGTTACGGATACGCAGTATTTT. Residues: CASTGVTDTQYF. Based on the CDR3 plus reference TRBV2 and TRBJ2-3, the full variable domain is EPEVTQTPSHQVTQMGQEVILRCVPISNHLYFYWYRQILGQKVEFLVSFYNNEISEKSEIFDDQFSVERPDGSNFTLKIRSTKLEDSAMYFCASTGVTDTQYFGPGTRLTVL.

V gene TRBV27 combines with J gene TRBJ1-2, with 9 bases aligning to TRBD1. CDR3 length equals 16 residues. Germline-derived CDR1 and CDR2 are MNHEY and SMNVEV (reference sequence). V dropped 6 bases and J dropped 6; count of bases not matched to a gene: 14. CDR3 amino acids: CASSPGGTGLFNGYTF. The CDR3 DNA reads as TGTGCCAGCAGCCCAGGGGGGACAGGGCTCTTTAATGGCTACACCTTC.